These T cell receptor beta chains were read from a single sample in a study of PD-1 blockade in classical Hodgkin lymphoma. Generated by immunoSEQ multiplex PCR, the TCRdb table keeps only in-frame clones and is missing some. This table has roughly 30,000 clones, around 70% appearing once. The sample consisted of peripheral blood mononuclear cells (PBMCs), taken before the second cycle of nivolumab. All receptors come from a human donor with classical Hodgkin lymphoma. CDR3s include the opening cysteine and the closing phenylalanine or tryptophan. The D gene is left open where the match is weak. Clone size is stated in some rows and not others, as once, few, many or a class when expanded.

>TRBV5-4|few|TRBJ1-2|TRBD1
CASRFSTGNYGYTF
TGTGCCAGCAGATTTTCGACAGGGAACTATGGCTACACCTTC
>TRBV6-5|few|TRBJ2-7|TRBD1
CASSHRGGEQYF
TGTGCCAGCAGTCACAGGGGTGGCGAGCAGTACTTC
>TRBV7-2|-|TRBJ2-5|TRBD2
CASSPNGGGAKETQYF
TGTGCCAGCAGCCCCAACGGGGGAGGGGCCAAAGAGACCCAGTACTTC
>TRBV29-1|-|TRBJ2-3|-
CSVGTSTDTQYF
TGCAGCGTTGGCACGAGCACAGATACGCAGTATTTT
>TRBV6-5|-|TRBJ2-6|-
CASRATNSGANVLTF
TGTGCCAGCAGGGCCACCAACTCTGGGGCCAACGTCCTGACTTTC
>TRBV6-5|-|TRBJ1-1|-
CASSGGWGTEAFF
TGTGCCAGCAGTGGAGGGTGGGGGACTGAAGCTTTCTTT
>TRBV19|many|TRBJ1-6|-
CASSWINSPLHF
TGTGCCTCTAGCTGGATAAATTCACCCCTCCACTTT
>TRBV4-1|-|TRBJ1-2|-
CASSPLVGVTVSYTF
TGCGCCAGCAGCCCCCTCGTGGGGGTTACGGTGAGCTACACCTTC
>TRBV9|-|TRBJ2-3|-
CASSVERVSTDTQYF
TGTGCCAGCAGCGTAGAGCGGGTGAGCACAGATACGCAGTATTTT
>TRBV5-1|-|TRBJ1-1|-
CASSSSLGNEAFF
TGCGCCAGCAGCTCGAGTTTGGGGAATGAAGCTTTCTTT
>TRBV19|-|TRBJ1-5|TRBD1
CAIADRVGYQPQHF
TGTGCCATCGCAGACAGGGTTGGTTATCAGCCCCAGCATTTT
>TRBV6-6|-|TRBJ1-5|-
CASSYFRGTQPQHF
TGTGCCAGCAGTTACTTTCGAGGGACTCAGCCCCAGCATTTT
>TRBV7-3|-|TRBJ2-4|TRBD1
CASSPGQGNIQYF
TGTGCCAGCAGCCCCGGACAGGGGAACATTCAGTACTTC
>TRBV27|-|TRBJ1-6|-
CASSLLTVGQGRLTPLHF
TGTGCCAGCAGTTTACTAACGGTCGGCCAGGGGAGATTAACACCCCTCCACTTT
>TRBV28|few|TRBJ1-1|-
CASSSTGRNTEAFF
TGTGCCAGCAGCTCAACAGGGAGGAACACTGAAGCTTTCTTT
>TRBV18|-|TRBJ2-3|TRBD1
CASSPLGTGDTDTQYF
TGTGCCAGCTCACCTCTCGGGACAGGGGACACAGATACGCAGTATTTT
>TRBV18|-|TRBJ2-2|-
CASSPGDDATGELFF
TGTGCCAGCTCACCAGGGGACGACGCCACCGGGGAGCTGTTTTTT
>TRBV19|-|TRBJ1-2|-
CASSRLGALYGYTF
TGTGCCAGTAGCCGCTTAGGGGCCCTCTATGGCTACACCTTC
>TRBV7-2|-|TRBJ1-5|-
CASSKDSYSNQPQHF
TGTGCCAGCAGTAAGGACAGTTATAGCAATCAGCCCCAGCATTTT
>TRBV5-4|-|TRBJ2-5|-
CASSLERGSQETQYF
TGTGCCAGCAGCTTGGAACGGGGGTCCCAAGAGACCCAGTACTTC
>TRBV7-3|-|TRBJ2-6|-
CASSLSLVGDTGANVLTF
TGTGCCAGCAGCTTATCCCTTGTGGGTGATACTGGGGCCAACGTCCTGACTTTC
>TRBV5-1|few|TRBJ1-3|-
CASSDGSGNTIYF
TGCGCCAGCTCCGACGGTTCTGGAAACACCATATATTTT
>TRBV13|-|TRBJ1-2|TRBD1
CASSLVGTGISGYTF
TGTGCCAGCAGCTTAGTGGGGACAGGGATCAGTGGCTACACCTTC
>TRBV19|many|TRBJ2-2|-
CASSILGNTGELFF
TGTGCCAGTAGTATATTAGGGAACACCGGGGAGCTGTTTTTT
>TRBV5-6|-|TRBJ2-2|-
CASSLAGWLLDTGELFF
TGTGCCAGCAGCTTGGCAGGGTGGCTTTTGGACACCGGGGAGCTGTTTTTT
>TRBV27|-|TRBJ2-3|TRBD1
CASEPDRVRSGTDTQYF
TGTGCCAGCGAACCAGACAGGGTGAGGTCAGGCACAGATACGCAGTATTTT
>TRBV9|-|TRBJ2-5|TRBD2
CASSVEGRERETQYF
TGTGCCAGCAGCGTAGAGGGGCGGGAGCGGGAGACCCAGTACTTC
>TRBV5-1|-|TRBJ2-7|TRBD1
CASGQGASYEQYF
TGCGCCAGCGGACAGGGCGCCTCCTACGAGCAGTACTTC
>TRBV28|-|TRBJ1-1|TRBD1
CAAKKQGWGTEAFF
TGTGCCGCTAAAAAACAGGGGTGGGGCACTGAAGCTTTCTTT
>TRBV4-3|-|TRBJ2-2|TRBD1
CASSREDRGTHTGELFF
TGCGCCAGCAGCCGAGAAGACAGGGGGACGCACACCGGGGAGCTGTTTTTT
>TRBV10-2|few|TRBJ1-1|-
CASSEYPRGNTEAFF
TGCGCCAGCAGTGAGTACCCACGGGGGAACACTGAAGCTTTCTTT
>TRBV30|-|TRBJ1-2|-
CAWSPGGYGYTF
TGTGCCTGGAGTCCCGGGGGATATGGCTACACCTTC
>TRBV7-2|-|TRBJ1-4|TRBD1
CASSLVVGQENEKLFF
TGTGCCAGCAGCTTAGTAGTAGGACAGGAGAATGAAAAACTGTTTTTT
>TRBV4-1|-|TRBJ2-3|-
CASSQDRGPNTDTQYF
TGCGCCAGCAGCCAAGATAGGGGACCGAACACAGATACGCAGTATTTT
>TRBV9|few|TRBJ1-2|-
CASSVASGYGYTF
TGTGCCAGCAGCGTAGCCTCAGGGTATGGCTACACCTTC
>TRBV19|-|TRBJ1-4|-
CASRGQGSEKLFF
TGTGCCAGTAGAGGGCAGGGGAGCGAAAAACTGTTTTTT
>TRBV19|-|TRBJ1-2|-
CASSPWGPTSNYGYTF
TGTGCCAGTAGTCCCTGGGGACCCACATCTAACTATGGCTACACCTTC
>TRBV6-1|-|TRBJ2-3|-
CASSANTDTQYF
TGTGCCAGCAGTGCCAACACAGATACGCAGTATTTT
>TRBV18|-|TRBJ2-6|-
CASSPSQGGSLSGANVLTF
TGTGCCAGCTCACCATCACAGGGAGGTTCCCTCTCTGGGGCCAACGTCCTGACTTTC
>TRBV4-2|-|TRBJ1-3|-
CASSQEDNGNTIYF
TGTGCCAGCAGCCAAGAAGATAATGGAAACACCATATATTTT
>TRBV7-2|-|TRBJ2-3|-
CASSLEVAADTQYF
TGTGCCAGCAGCTTAGAAGTGGCCGCCGATACGCAGTATTTT
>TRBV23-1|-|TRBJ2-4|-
CASSQGTIAKNIQYF
TGCGCCAGCAGTCAAGGGACCATAGCCAAAAACATTCAGTACTTC
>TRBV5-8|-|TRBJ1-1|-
CASSFWRAFF
TGTGCCAGCAGCTTTTGGAGAGCTTTCTTT
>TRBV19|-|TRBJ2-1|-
CASSAIGRGEQFF
TGTGCCAGTAGTGCCATCGGCCGGGGTGAGCAGTTCTTC
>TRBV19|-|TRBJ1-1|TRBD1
CASSFGTAMNTEAFF
TGTGCCAGTAGTTTTGGGACAGCCATGAACACTGAAGCTTTCTTT
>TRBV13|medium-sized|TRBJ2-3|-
CASSLSADTQYF
TGTGCCAGCAGCTTAAGCGCAGATACGCAGTATTTT
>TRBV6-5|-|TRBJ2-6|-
CASAQGLGANVLTF
TGTGCCAGCGCCCAGGGTCTTGGGGCCAACGTCCTGACTTTC
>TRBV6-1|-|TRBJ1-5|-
CASTNNQPQHF
TGTGCCAGTACAAACAATCAGCCCCAGCATTTT
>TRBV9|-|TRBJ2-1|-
CASSVGIWGSENEQFF
TGTGCCAGCAGCGTAGGGATCTGGGGGAGCGAGAATGAGCAGTTCTTC
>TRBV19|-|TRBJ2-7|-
CASSRDPFSYEQYF
TGTGCCAGTAGCCGGGACCCATTTTCCTACGAGCAGTACTTC
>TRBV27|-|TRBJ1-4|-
CASSHTRKTGLSTTNEKLFF
TGTGCCAGCAGTCACACTCGGAAAACAGGGTTGAGTACAACTAATGAAAAACTGTTTTTT
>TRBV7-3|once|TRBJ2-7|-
CASSLRPGWNYEQYF
TGTGCCAGCAGCTTACGCCCGGGGTGGAACTACGAGCAGTACTTC
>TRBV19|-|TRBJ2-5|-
CASSISPGIETQYF
TGTGCCAGTAGTATAAGTCCAGGGATCGAGACCCAGTACTTC